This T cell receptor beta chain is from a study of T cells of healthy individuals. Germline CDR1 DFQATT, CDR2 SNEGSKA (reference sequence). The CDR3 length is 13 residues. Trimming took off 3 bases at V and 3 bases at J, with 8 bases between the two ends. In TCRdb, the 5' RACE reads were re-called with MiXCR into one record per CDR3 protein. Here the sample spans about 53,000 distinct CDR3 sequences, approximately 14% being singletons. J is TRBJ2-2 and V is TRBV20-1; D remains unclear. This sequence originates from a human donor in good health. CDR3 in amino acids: CSASRLDTGELFF. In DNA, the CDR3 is TGCAGTGCTAGCCGATTGGACACCGGGGAGCTGTTTTTT.